This TCR beta chain was retrieved from a study of metastatic and nonmetastatic thyroid tumors. Whole-study context: Where malignant and benign thyroid patients were concerned, repertoires were compared across blood and tumor or nodule tissue. The study's findings and limits: Benign nodules were reported to have significantly lower TCR beta diversity than malignant thyroid tumors, in blood and tumor.

The table lists this clone with a few counts. Its antigen is not identified. Sequence at one end of the junction differs from germline and may be a read error. The CDR3 runs to 16 residues. The germline gives CDR1 MNHEY, CDR2 SVGEGT. All patients were treatment-naive before thyroid surgery. In the authors' methods: In papillary thyroid cancer, a distant-metastasis classifier was built using CDR3 differences across clinicopathological groups. TCRdb re-analyzed the PCR reads using MiXCR. These V and J calls rely on TCRdb rather than the paper's analysis. Here the sample spans about 33,000 clones, roughly a sixth being singletons.

The V call is TRBV6-2 or TRBV6-3, the J call TRBJ2-5; tentative D call: TRBD1 (6 bases). The TCR was taken from a male donor with papillary thyroid cancer or a benign thyroid nodule (not recorded which). Some clones in this sample may be carry-over from other donors' samples. Source material: blood. The CDR3: CAISRTTGQCRKTQYF. The CDR3, as DNA: TGTGCCATCAGTCGGACGACCGGACAGTGTCGGAAGACCCAGTACTTC.